A single sample is the source of the 16 T cell receptor beta chains below, sequenced in a study. Using its own MiXCR run on the 5' RACE reads, TCRdb lists one record per CDR3 protein. The table records about 64,000 distinct CDR3 sequences, about 22% of them present only once. Material for sequencing was memory CD4+ T cells sorted from a lymph node. Subset indicated: memory CD4+ T cells, CD4+CD45RO+CD25-. Receptors originate from a female donor with breast cancer.

This clonotype appeared a few times. CDR3 nucleotides: TGTGCCACCAGCAGAGCGAGAAGCACAGATACGCAGTATTTT. Its translation: CATSRARSTDTQYF. The V and J genes are TRBV15 and TRBJ2-3, with unresolved D. CDR3 length equals 14 residues. Germline CDR1 reads LNHNV; CDR2 reads YYDKDF (reference sequence). Trimming pared 1 base from V and 0 bases from J, leaving 5 bases between.

This rearrangement joins TRBV20-1 to TRBJ1-1; D unresolved. CDR1 and CDR2 from the germline V gene are DFQATT and SNEGSKA (reference sequence). Deletions cut 3 bases from V and 12 bases from J, with 20 bases between. This CDR3 is 13 amino acids long. CDR3 in amino acids: CSASFNIYRRTFF. Here the CDR3 DNA reads TGCAGTGCTAGTTTTAATATATACCGGAGGACTTTCTTT.

This chain connects TRBV6-6 to TRBJ2-7; weak D call: TRBD1 (5 bases). The CDR3 has 14 residues. The germline V gene encodes CDR1 MNHNY and CDR2 SVGAGI (reference sequence). V was pared by 8 bases and J by 7 bases, with 21 bases between. CDR3: CASGTTQALWEQYF. Here the CDR3 DNA reads TGTGCCAGCGGAACGACACAGGCACTTTGGGAGCAGTACTTC.

Regarding this clonotype: This could be a read error, since a much larger clone is one nucleotide away. J is TRBJ1-1 and V is TRBV5-1; the D gene is possibly TRBD1 (6 bases). The germline CDR1 and CDR2 sequences are SGHRS and YFSETQ. The CDR3 runs 13 residues. DNA for the CDR3: TGCGCCAGCAGCTCTACAGGGTCCTTTGAAGTTTTCTTT. Encoded protein: CASSSTGSFEVFF.

About this clonotype: A much larger clone lies a single base off, so this may be a read error. The V and J genes are TRBV20-1 and TRBJ1-2; 7 bases map to TRBD1. The CDR3 has 12 residues. Germline V gene data show CDR1 as DFQATT and CDR2 as SNEGSKA (reference sequence). The CDR3 DNA reads as TGCAGTGCTAGTGACAGGGTCTATGACTACACCTTC. Its protein is CSASDRVYDYTF.

There are many counts of this clonotype. The V call is TRBV7-2, the J call TRBJ1-2, with D hard to call. V was cut by 2 bases and J by 8 bases, with 12 bases left in between. The CDR3 is 13 residues long. Germline V gives CDR1 SGHTA, CDR2 FQGNSA. CDR3 region: CASSLSLNGGYTF. The CDR3, as DNA: TGTGCCAGCAGCTTATCCCTCAACGGCGGCTACACCTTC. Filled out from reference TRBV7-2 and TRBJ1-2, the complete variable domain reads GAGVSQSPSNKVTEKGKDVELRCDPISGHTALYWYRQSLGQGLEFLIYFQGNSAPDKSGLPSDRFSAERTGGSVSTLTIQRTQQEDSAVYLCASSLSLNGGYTFGSGTRLTVV.

The chain links TRBV12-3 or TRBV12-4 to TRBJ2-1; a possible D gene is TRBD2 (5 bases). The length of the CDR3 is 16 residues. V lost 5 bases and J lost 7, with 21 bases in between. The CDR3 region has the DNA TGTGCCAGCAGTCCGTCGACTAACCGCGTCCCTAATGAGCAGTTCTTC. Amino acids: CASSPSTNRVPNEQFF.

To note about this clonotype: A much larger clonotype is one base distant, so this may be a read error. V is TRBV6-5 and J is TRBJ1-1, with 11 bases lining up with TRBD1. The CDR3 length is 12 residues. CDR1 is MNHEY and CDR2 is SVGAGI in the germline V gene. CDR3 in amino acids: CASSGQGAKACF. Written as DNA, the CDR3 is TGTGCCAGCAGTGGACAGGGGGCTAAAGCTTGCTTT.

This clonotype turned up a few times. The chain couples TRBV5-1 to TRBJ1-5; D ambiguous. This CDR3 is built from 13 residues. CDR1 SGHRS and CDR2 YFSETQ come from the germline V gene. V lost 5 bases and J 6 bases, leaving 12 bases between the germline ends. The CDR3 is CASRYREGQPQHF. In DNA form, the CDR3 reads TGCGCCAGCAGGTATAGGGAAGGTCAGCCCCAGCATTTT.

This chain connects TRBV5-5 to TRBJ2-5, with TRBD1 as a possible D gene (6 bases). The CDR3 loop spans 12 amino acids. V was trimmed by 4 bases and J by 5 bases, leaving 9 bases between them. The germline gives CDR1 SGHKS, CDR2 YYEKEE (reference sequence). CDR3 DNA: TGTGCCAGCAGCCGGACAGCCGAGACCCAGTACTTC. It translates to CASSRTAETQYF.

The V call is TRBV5-1, the J call TRBJ1-2; a weak D match, TRBD1 (5 bases). The CDR3 covers 14 residues. Germline CDR1 and CDR2: SGHRS and YFSETQ. V lost 0 bases and J 4 bases, leaving 10 bases between the germline ends. DNA of the CDR3: TGCGCCAGCAGCTTGGCCTCAGGGACCTATGGCTACACCTTC. This gives the protein CASSLASGTYGYTF.

This clonotype was detected ten times or more. J is TRBJ2-3 and V is TRBV5-1; 11 bases align to TRBD2. J lost 3 bases, V lost 5 bases, and 2 bases had no gene match. Looked up from germline, CDR1 is SGHRS and CDR2 is YFSETQ. The CDR3 spans 14 residues. The CDR3 DNA reads as TGCGCCAGCAGGCTAGCGGGAGGAACAGATACGCAGTATTTT. This gives the protein CASRLAGGTDTQYF. Based on the CDR3 plus reference TRBV5-1 and TRBJ2-3, the full variable domain is KAGVTQTPRYLIKTRGQQVTLSCSPISGHRSVSWYQQTPGQGLQFLFEYFSETQRNKGNFPGRFSGRQFSNSRSEMNVSTLELGDSALYLCASRLAGGTDTQYFGPGTRLTVL.

Concerning this clonotype itself: A much larger clone differs from this one at a single base, so this may be a read error. The J gene is TRBJ2-7, the V gene TRBV6-5; D possibly uses TRBD1 or TRBD2 (6 bases each). The CDR3 runs to 15 residues. Between the trimmed V and J ends, which lost 5 bases and 4 bases, there was a span of 18 bases. The germline V gene has CDR1 MNHEY and CDR2 SVGAGI. In DNA form, the CDR3 reads TGTGCCAGCAGTCCCAGGTGGAGGGGGTTGTACGAGCAGTACTTC. It encodes CASSPRWRGLYEQYF.

This clonotype was recorded at least ten times. The gene calls are TRBV5-1 and TRBJ2-7; possible D gene TRBD2, 5 bases. From germline, CDR1 is SGHRS and CDR2 YFSETQ. V was pared by 4 bases and J by 3 bases, with 14 bases between. The CDR3 is 14 residues long. CDR3 coding DNA: TGCGCCAGCAGCGACCGAGGGCTGAACTACGAGCAGTACTTC. It is translated as CASSDRGLNYEQYF.

This sequence joins TRBV20-1 and TRBJ2-7, with 11 positions matching TRBD1. CDR1 and CDR2 from the germline V gene are DFQATT and SNEGSKA (reference sequence). The CDR3 contains 15 residues. V lost 3 bases, J lost 5 bases, and 9 bases stayed unmatched. Here the CDR3 DNA reads TGCAGTGCTAGGGGGACAGGGGGTGATGGGAACGAGCAGTACTTC. This sequence encodes CSARGTGGDGNEQYF.

This clonotype was observed a handful of times. V and J are TRBV5-1 and TRBJ2-2, with 7 bases aligning to TRBD2. V dropped 1 base and J dropped 6; count of bases not matched to a gene: 6. Germline V gene lookup returns CDR1 SGHRS and CDR2 YFSETQ. The CDR3 consists of 15 residues. The CDR3: CASSLNPAGAGELFF. The CDR3 DNA reads as TGCGCCAGCAGCTTGAATCCGGCGGGAGCCGGGGAGCTGTTTTTT.